One sample yielded the 29 T cell receptor beta chains listed below, sequenced in a study of blood T cell repertoires in COVID-19. Sequencing used immunoSEQ multiplex PCR; TCRdb keeps in-frame clones, though not all of them. The table includes approximately 210,000 clones, 88% detected once. Sample: peripheral blood. These receptors all stem from a human donor in a cohort sampled during active COVID-19.

The rearrangement uses TRBV20-1 and TRBJ1-5, with D possibly matching TRBD1 (6 bases). The ends were cut back, 3 bases at V and 2 bases at J, with 8 bases in the middle. The V gene's germline CDR1 is DFQATT and CDR2 SNEGSKA (reference sequence). The CDR3 runs to 13 residues. The CDR3 sequence: CSASSGGNQPQHF. The CDR3 coding sequence is TGCAGTGCTAGTTCAGGGGGCAATCAGCCCCAGCATTTT.

CDR3 residues: CASSLEAGGHTGELFF. DNA for the CDR3: TGCGCCAGCAGCTTGGAGGCAGGGGGCCACACCGGGGAGCTGTTTTTT. The rearrangement joins TRBV5-1 to TRBJ2-2; 8 bases align to TRBD1. V shed 0 bases and J 3 bases; nucleotides not matched to a gene: 4. This CDR3 is 16 amino acids long. Germline CDR1 and CDR2: SGHRS and YFSETQ.

This sequence joins TRBV4-1 and TRBJ2-3; 10 bases are a match to TRBD2. Per the germline V gene, CDR1 is MGHRA and CDR2 is YSYEKL. V lost 2 bases to trimming and J lost 4 bases; unmatched junction nucleotides: 6. The length of the CDR3 is 16 residues. The CDR3 loop reads CASSQRASGRADTQYF. The CDR3 DNA reads TGCGCCAGCAGCCAACGGGCTAGCGGGAGAGCAGATACGCAGTATTTT.

The chain has TRBV18 and TRBJ1-2; D possibly corresponds to TRBD1 (6 bases). V lost 5 bases, J lost 4 bases, and 14 bases lay in between. CDR3 length: 14 amino acids. Germline V gives CDR1 KGHSH, CDR2 LQKENI. CDR3 in DNA: TGTGCCAGCTCAGCGGGGGGCCAATTCTATGGCTACACCTTC. Its protein product is CASSAGGQFYGYTF.

This chain joins TRBV19 and TRBJ1-2; D is unclear. The V and J ends lost 6 bases and 0 bases respectively, with 14 bases between them. CDR1 is LNHDA and CDR2 is SQIVND in the germline V gene (reference sequence). The CDR3 covers 15 residues. CDR3 bases: TGTGCCAGTAGCAGTTTACAAGTTTCTAACTATGGCTACACCTTC. It is translated as CASSSLQVSNYGYTF.

This sequence joins TRBV18 and TRBJ1-5; 8 bases fit TRBD1. This CDR3 has 15 residues. Germline V gene data show CDR1 as KGHSH and CDR2 as LQKENI. Germline trimming cut 3 bases from V and 3 bases from J; bases unmatched to any gene: 4. CDR3 sequence: CASSPGQAYNQPQHF. CDR3 coding DNA: TGTGCCAGCTCACCGGGACAGGCTTACAATCAGCCCCAGCATTTT. Full variable domain (rest looked up from reference TRBV18 and TRBJ1-5): NAGVMQNPRHLVRRRGQEARLRCSPMKGHSHVYWYRQLPEEGLKFMVYLQKENIIDESGMPKERFSAEFPKEGPSILRIQQVVRGDSAAYFCASSPGQAYNQPQHFGDGTRLSIL.

This clone was observed once. V gene TRBV11-1 combines with J gene TRBJ2-1, with 9 positions matching TRBD2. Germline V gives CDR1 SGHAT, CDR2 FQDESV (reference sequence). With V trimmed by 1 base and J by 10 bases, 8 bases remained unmatched. CDR3 size: 15 residues. DNA for the CDR3: TGTGCCAGCAGCTTAGAGAGGGGGGGACTAGCAGAGCAGTTCTTC. It translates to CASSLERGGLAEQFF.

This clone was detected only once. This chain uses TRBV18 with TRBJ2-1, with 7 bases matching TRBD2. Germline V gene data show CDR1 as KGHSH and CDR2 as LQKENI. The CDR3 is 16 residues long. The ends lost 4 bases at V and 4 bases at J; junction bases unmatched: 10. Here the CDR3 DNA reads TGTGCCAGCTCACGACCGGGACTATCCGCTTACAATGAGCAGTTCTTC. Amino acid sequence: CASSRPGLSAYNEQFF.

The J gene is TRBJ1-4, the V gene TRBV5-4, with 7 bases matching TRBD1. This CDR3 is 15 amino acids long. Germline lookup yields CDR1 SGHNT and CDR2 YYREEE (reference sequence). J was trimmed by 5 bases and V by 1 base; bases with no gene match: 5. CDR3 in amino acids: CASSLKGRGNEKLFF. The CDR3 DNA reads TGTGCCAGCAGCTTGAAGGGCAGGGGGAATGAAAAACTGTTTTTT.

This chain uses TRBV10-3 with TRBJ1-2, with D possibly TRBD1 on 6 matching bases. Germline V lookup: CDR1 ENHRY, CDR2 SYGVKD. V lost 0 bases and J lost 1, with 12 bases in between. This CDR3 has 16 amino acids. The CDR3 DNA reads TGTGCCATCAGTGAGTCGAGAGGGACATTTAACTATGGCTACACCTTC. Translating it yields CAISESRGTFNYGYTF.

The J gene is TRBJ2-2, the V gene TRBV6-2 or TRBV6-3, with 9 bases fitting TRBD2. Germline V gene lookup returns CDR1 MNHEY and CDR2 SVGEGT. With V trimmed by 2 bases and J by 0 bases, 1 base remained unmatched. The CDR3 spans 16 residues. As DNA, the CDR3 is TGTGCCAGCAGTTACCGGACTAGCGCGAACACCGGGGAGCTGTTTTTT. Residues: CASSYRTSANTGELFF.

This chain links TRBV5-6 with TRBJ2-1, with 8 bases that match TRBD2. The CDR3 spans 15 residues. Losses at the gene ends were 5 bases for V and 6 bases for J; bases not matched to a gene: 10. Germline CDR1 and CDR2: SGHDT and YYEEEE. CDR3 nucleotides: TGTGCCAGCAGGTCCGACGCGGGAGGTCGCAATGAGCAGTTCTTC. Protein sequence: CASRSDAGGRNEQFF.

The chain carries TRBV28 and TRBJ1-2; possibly TRBD1 for D (6 bases). Germline-derived CDR1 and CDR2 are MDHEN and SYDVKM. This CDR3 comprises 13 residues. Between the trimmed V and J ends, which lost 5 bases and 4 bases, there was a span of 11 bases. The CDR3 bases are TGTGCCAGCAGTGAAACAGGGCCCTATGGCTACACCTTC. Its protein product is CASSETGPYGYTF.

The chain uses TRBV5-1 and TRBJ1-2; 10 bases fit TRBD1. With V trimmed by 0 bases and J by 7 bases, 6 bases remained unmatched. CDR3 length equals 15 residues. Germline CDR1 and CDR2: SGHRS and YFSETQ. CDR3 nucleotide sequence: TGCGCCAGCAGCTTGGCGGGACAGGGGAGGGGTGGCTACACCTTC. This translates into CASSLAGQGRGGYTF.

V gene TRBV19 combines with J gene TRBJ2-1; D perhaps matches TRBD2 (5 bases). CDR1 and CDR2 (germline): LNHDA, SQIVND (reference sequence). The CDR3 has 14 amino acids. Between the trimmed V and J ends, which lost 3 bases and 7 bases, there was a span of 13 bases. CDR3 DNA: TGTGCCAGTAGTATTGCGACCCGAGGGAATGAGCAGTTCTTC. This encodes CASSIATRGNEQFF.

V is TRBV7-2 and J is TRBJ2-4, with a tentative D call TRBD2 (5 bases). Trimming removed 5 bases from V and 0 bases from J, with 11 bases in between. The germline gives CDR1 SGHTA, CDR2 FQGNSA. This CDR3 is 15 amino acids long. The DNA of the CDR3 is TGTGCCAGCAGCGCATGGGGAGCAGCCAAAAACATTCAGTACTTC. Translation: CASSAWGAAKNIQYF.

The chain carries TRBV9 and TRBJ2-5; D perhaps matches TRBD1 (6 bases). The CDR3 contains 15 residues. Per germline, CDR1 SGDLS and CDR2 YYNGEE. The V gene lost 0 bases and the J gene lost 1 base, with 10 bases spanning the gap. CDR3 region: CASSVEGTLQETQYF. CDR3 coding DNA: TGTGCCAGCAGCGTAGAGGGGACACTCCAAGAGACCCAGTACTTC.

The rearrangement joins TRBV6-5 to TRBJ2-7; tentatively, D is TRBD1 (6 bases). The V end was cut by 5 bases, the J end by 2 bases, with 16 bases between. Germline V CDR1 and CDR2: MNHEY, SVGAGI. CDR3 length: 15 residues. The CDR3 loop is CASSTTGTRTYEQYF. CDR3 bases: TGTGCCAGCAGTACGACCGGGACAAGAACCTACGAGCAGTACTTC.

This chain uses TRBV5-1 with TRBJ2-7, with D maybe TRBD2 (6 bases). V dropped 7 bases and J dropped 5 bases, with 19 bases sitting between them. This CDR3 spans 14 amino acids. Germline loops: CDR1 SGHRS, CDR2 YFSETQ. CDR3 nucleotide sequence: TGCGCCAGCCGTCCCTTCGGGCGGGACCACGAGCAGTACTTC. Translated: CASRPFGRDHEQYF.

The chain uses TRBV19 and TRBJ2-6; D may be TRBD1 (7 bases). Germline loops: CDR1 LNHDA, CDR2 SQIVND (reference sequence). Between the trimmed V and J ends, which lost 5 bases and 2 bases, there was a span of 16 bases. The CDR3 totals 17 residues. CDR3 loop: CASSFFRGEAGANVLTF. Here the CDR3 DNA reads TGTGCCAGTAGTTTCTTCAGGGGGGAAGCTGGGGCCAACGTCCTGACTTTC.

The chain employs TRBV6-6 and TRBJ1-1; 12 positions agree with TRBD1. The CDR3 extends over 17 amino acids. J gave up 5 bases and V 5 bases, and 12 bases lay outside the gene matches. In germline, CDR1 is MNHNY, CDR2 SVGAGI (reference sequence). The CDR3 DNA sequence: TGTGCCAGCAGTCCCCGAGCGGGACAGGGGGCGCGAACTGAAGCTTTCTTT. Protein: CASSPRAGQGARTEAFF.

The gene calls are TRBV20-1 and TRBJ1-6; D gene uncertain. This CDR3 contains 13 residues. CDR1 DFQATT and CDR2 SNEGSKA come from the germline V gene (reference sequence). The V and J ends lost 4 bases and 14 bases respectively, with 18 bases between them. The CDR3 DNA follows: TGCAGTGCTATTGACGGGAGCATCCTAGCCCTCCACTTT. Residues: CSAIDGSILALHF.

V is TRBV10-1 and J is TRBJ2-1; 9 nucleotides match TRBD2. Trimming took 7 bases from V and 1 from J; bases not matched to a gene: 8. Germline V gene data show CDR1 as WNHNN and CDR2 as SYGVQD (reference sequence). This CDR3 is 16 amino acids long. Here the CDR3 reads CASNIGAGGSYNEQFF. CDR3 sequence (DNA): TGCGCCAGCAATATCGGGGCGGGAGGGTCCTACAATGAGCAGTTCTTC.

The chain carries TRBV3-1 (or the pseudogene TRBV3-2) and TRBJ2-2; 9 bases are shared with TRBD2. Losses at the gene ends were 4 bases for V and 3 bases for J; bases not matched to a gene: 9. From germline, CDR1 is LGHDT and CDR2 YNNKEL (reference sequence). The CDR3 runs 17 residues. The CDR3 reads CASSRGSGSSYTGELFF. In DNA, the CDR3 is TGTGCCAGCAGCCGCGGTAGCGGGAGCTCTTACACCGGGGAGCTGTTTTTT.

V gene TRBV7-2 combines with J gene TRBJ2-7; TRBD1 might be the D (6 bases). The CDR3 runs to 14 residues. V lost 5 bases to trimming and J lost 5 bases, with 16 bases between them. CDR1 and CDR2 (germline): SGHTA, FQGNSA. CDR3 residues: CASSLRQDPHEQYF. DNA for the CDR3: TGTGCCAGCAGCCTGCGACAGGATCCCCACGAGCAGTACTTC.

The chain joins TRBV13 to TRBJ1-6; maybe TRBD1 (6 bases). V lost 1 base, J lost 8 bases, and 6 bases lay in between. The germline CDR1 and CDR2 sequences are PRHDT and FYEKMQ (reference sequence). The CDR3 sequence is 13 residues long. CDR3 amino acids: CASSLDRDSPLHF. The CDR3 nucleotides read TGTGCCAGCAGCTTAGACAGGGATTCACCCCTCCACTTT.

This clone was counted a single time. The CDR3 spells CASSQSVRAGGPTDTQYF. The CDR3 bases are TGCGCCAGCAGCCAAAGTGTTCGCGCGGGGGGGCCCACAGATACGCAGTATTTT. The genes are TRBV4-3 and TRBJ2-3, with 9 positions matching TRBD2. The CDR3 runs to 18 residues. Germline CDR1 and CDR2: LGHNA and YSLEER. The ends lost 2 bases at V and 2 bases at J; junction bases unmatched: 11.

V and J are TRBV27 and TRBJ1-6, with D possibly TRBD1 on 6 matching bases. V lost 5 bases to trimming and J lost 7 bases, with 15 bases between them. Germline V gene data show CDR1 as MNHEY and CDR2 as SMNVEV (reference sequence). There are 15 residues in the CDR3. CDR3 residues: CASSQITGYNSPLHF. In nucleotides, the CDR3 is TGTGCCAGCAGTCAAATCACAGGGTACAATTCACCCCTCCACTTT.

A remark on this clone: Germline and junction disagree at one end, which may indicate a read error. V is TRBV29-1 and J is TRBJ1-1, with 9 positions matching TRBD1. Germline CDR1 is SQVTM and CDR2 is ANQGSEA. The CDR3 sequence is 15 residues long. In nucleotides, the CDR3 is TGCAGCGTTGAAGAGGTCCCGGGACAGGGAATAAGGACGGTCTTT. Its protein product is CSVEEVPGQGIRTVF.